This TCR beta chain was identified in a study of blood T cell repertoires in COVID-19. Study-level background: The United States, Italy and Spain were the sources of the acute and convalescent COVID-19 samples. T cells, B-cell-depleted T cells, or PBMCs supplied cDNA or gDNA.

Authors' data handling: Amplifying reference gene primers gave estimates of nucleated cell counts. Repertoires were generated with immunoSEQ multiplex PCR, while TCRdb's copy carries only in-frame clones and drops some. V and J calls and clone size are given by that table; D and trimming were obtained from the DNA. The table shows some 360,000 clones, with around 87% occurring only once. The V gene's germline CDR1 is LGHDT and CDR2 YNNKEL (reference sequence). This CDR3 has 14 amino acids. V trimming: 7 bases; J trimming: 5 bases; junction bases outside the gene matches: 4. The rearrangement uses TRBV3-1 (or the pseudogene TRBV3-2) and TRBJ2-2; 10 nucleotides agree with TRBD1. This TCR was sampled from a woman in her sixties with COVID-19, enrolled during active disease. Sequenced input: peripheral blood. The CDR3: CASNRQGATGELFF. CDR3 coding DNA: TGTGCCAGCAACAGACAGGGGGCTACCGGGGAGCTGTTTTTT.